Following are 25 T cell receptor beta chains from one sample sequenced in a study of CD8 T cells in ankylosing spondylitis. Study-wide results and caveats: It appeared that ankylosing spondylitis blood was characterized by a TCR beta motif of eight highly homologous variants.

The antigens these receptors bind are not known. TCRdb recomputed calls from the 5' RACE reads with MiXCR, one row per CDR3 protein. The sample lists roughly 490,000 distinct CDR3 sequences, roughly 5.3% occurring once. Sequencing was carried out using blood, either unsorted or a sorted T cell fraction (not recorded which). Source of these receptors: a male donor with ankylosing spondylitis.

This clonotype was found many times. The genes are TRBV7-2 and TRBJ2-3; 9 nucleotides agree with TRBD1. Germline V gene data show CDR1 as SGHTA and CDR2 as FQGNSA. Unmatched junction bases numbered 4, after V lost 0 bases and J lost 3 bases. This CDR3 is built from 16 residues. In DNA form, the CDR3 reads TGTGCCAGCAGCTTAGCCGGGACAGGGTGGACAGATACGCAGTATTTT. This codes for CASSLAGTGWTDTQYF.

The chain is built from TRBV12-3 or TRBV12-4 and TRBJ2-3, with TRBD2 matching over 14 bases. This CDR3 spans 17 amino acids. J lost 5 bases, V lost 6 bases, and 10 bases had no gene match. CDR3 residues: CASSYLRLAGGGDTQYF. DNA for the CDR3: TGTGCCAGCAGCTACCTAAGACTAGCGGGAGGGGGAGATACGCAGTATTTT.

This clonotype has ten or more counts. The rearrangement links TRBV10-3 to TRBJ2-1; 8 bases line up with TRBD2. The CDR3 is 15 amino acids. In germline, CDR1 is ENHRY, CDR2 SYGVKD. The trim removed 5 bases at V and 0 bases at J, leaving 3 bases unmatched. CDR3 in DNA: TGTGCCATCAGTCAGGGGACTAGCTCCTACAATGAGCAGTTCTTC. Encoded protein: CAISQGTSSYNEQFF.

This clonotype was seen repeatedly, ten times or more. J is TRBJ2-5 and V is TRBV5-1; D is possibly TRBD1 (6 bases). The CDR3 is 14 amino acids. Trimming took 4 bases from V and 0 from J, leaving 10 bases between them. CDR1 is SGHRS, CDR2 YFSETQ, per germline. The CDR3 sequence is CASSGGYYQETQYF. DNA for the CDR3: TGCGCCAGCAGCGGGGGCTACTACCAAGAGACCCAGTACTTC.

This clonotype was counted many times. The gene calls are TRBV28 and TRBJ1-6; D may be TRBD1 (5 bases). Germline lookup yields CDR1 MDHEN and CDR2 SYDVKM. The V and J ends lost 8 bases and 6 bases respectively, with 14 bases between them. The CDR3 has 14 amino acids. CDR3 nucleotide sequence: TGTGCCAGCTCCCGGGCGGGGGTTAATTCACCCCTCCACTTT. Translation gives CASSRAGVNSPLHF.

Many counts were recorded for this clonotype. V usage is TRBV7-2 and J usage is TRBJ2-3, with D perhaps being TRBD1 or TRBD2 (7 bases each). V lost 3 bases, J lost 3 bases, and 13 bases lay in between. There are 15 residues in the CDR3. The germline CDR1 and CDR2 sequences are SGHTA and FQGNSA. The CDR3 coding sequence is TGTGCCAGCAGCTTCCAGGGGGGGAGGACAGATACGCAGTATTTT. This codes for CASSFQGGRTDTQYF. Full variable domain (missing parts from reference TRBV7-2 and TRBJ2-3): GAGVSQSPSNKVTEKGKDVELRCDPISGHTALYWYRQSLGQGLEFLIYFQGNSAPDKSGLPSDRFSAERTGGSVSTLTIQRTQQEDSAVYLCASSFQGGRTDTQYFGPGTRLTVL.

This clonotype has a count of ten or more. The V gene is TRBV6-1, the J gene TRBJ1-5; 8 nucleotides line up with TRBD1. The germline gives CDR1 MNHNS, CDR2 SASEGT. The V and J ends lost 4 bases and 5 bases, in that order; junction bases with no gene match: 4. The CDR3 length is 14 residues. CDR3 DNA: TGTGCCAGCAGTGCCGACAGGGGTCATCAGCCCCAGCATTTT. Its translation: CASSADRGHQPQHF.

This clonotype was observed many times. The chain uses TRBV4-3 and TRBJ1-1; D not certain. Deletions cut 4 bases from V and 1 base from J, with 13 bases between. The germline gives CDR1 LGHNA, CDR2 YSLEER. The CDR3 is 15 residues long. The CDR3 is CASSRSPRENTEAFF. DNA for the CDR3: TGCGCCAGCAGCCGATCACCTCGGGAGAACACTGAAGCTTTCTTT.

The table lists this clonotype with many counts. In nucleotides, the CDR3 is TGTGCCACCAAACCACCAGGGGACTTAGGCACTGAAGCTTTCTTT. Protein: CATKPPGDLGTEAFF. V gene TRBV6-1 combines with J gene TRBJ1-1; D might be TRBD1 (6 bases). Germline V gene sequence: CDR1 MNHNS, CDR2 SASEGT. This CDR3 is 15 amino acids long. Trimming took off 10 bases at V and 4 bases at J, with 22 bases between the two ends.

This clonotype was detected ten times or more. The chain carries TRBV12-3 or TRBV12-4 and TRBJ2-2; 8 bases line up with TRBD2. CDR3 size: 19 residues. Losses at the gene ends were 5 bases for V and 7 bases for J; bases not matched to a gene: 21. Written as DNA, the CDR3 is TGTGCCAGCAGTCCCGAAGGACCGGGACTAGGTAGTTTTAACGGGGAGCTGTTTTTT. Translation gives CASSPEGPGLGSFNGELFF.

This clonotype was seen many times. CDR3 protein: CASSLTRTSGSYNEQFF. The DNA for the CDR3 is TGTGCCAGCAGCTTAACGAGGACTTCCGGCTCCTACAATGAGCAGTTCTTC. The genes are TRBV7-6 and TRBJ2-1; possible D gene TRBD2, 5 bases. The ends were cut back, 2 bases at V and 0 bases at J, with 14 bases in the middle. The CDR3 has 17 amino acids. Germline CDR1 and CDR2: SGHVS and FNYEAQ.

This clonotype showed up many times. The chain recombines TRBV24-1 with TRBJ2-1; 10 bases agree with TRBD1. Germline loops: CDR1 KGHDR, CDR2 SFDVKD. V lost 12 bases, J lost 8 bases, and 15 bases stayed unmatched. CDR3 length equals 15 residues. CDR3 DNA: TGTGCCGTCCAAATGTCCGGGACAGGGGTCTATGAGCAGTTCTTC. Amino acids: CAVQMSGTGVYEQFF.

Ten or more counts support this clonotype. The chain employs TRBV20-1 and TRBJ1-2, with a weak D call TRBD1 (5 bases). The germline gives CDR1 DFQATT, CDR2 SNEGSKA (reference sequence). Trimming shortened V by 6 bases and J by 5 bases, and 7 bases separated the two germline ends. This CDR3 has 10 amino acids. The chain's CDR3 is CSAKGYGYTF. CDR3 DNA sequence: TGCAGTGCCAAGGGGTATGGCTACACCTTC.

This clonotype was counted at least ten times. The chain uses TRBV29-1 and TRBJ2-1; 8 bases map to TRBD2. With 6 bases clipped from V and 8 bases from J, the junction kept 9 bases outside the gene matches. The CDR3 totals 13 residues. Germline assignment: CDR1 SQVTM and CDR2 ANQGSEA. The CDR3 here is CSVERERGDEQFF. CDR3 nucleotides: TGCAGCGTCGAGCGGGAGAGGGGGGATGAGCAGTTCTTC.

This clonotype appeared many times. The V call is TRBV7-2, the J call TRBJ1-3; D may be TRBD1 (5 bases). Germline V gene lookup returns CDR1 SGHTA and CDR2 FQGNSA. The CDR3 is 17 residues long. V lost 5 bases, J lost 4 bases, and 21 bases lay in between. CDR3 sequence reads: CASSPMGGALQGNTIYF. Written as DNA, the CDR3 is TGTGCCAGCAGCCCCATGGGGGGAGCCTTACAGGGAAACACCATATATTTT.

V is TRBV6-2 or TRBV6-3 and J is TRBJ1-1, with TRBD1 identical over 8 bases. This CDR3 region has 16 residues. CDR1 MNHEY and CDR2 SVGEGT come from the germline V gene. The J segment lost 0 bases and the V segment lost 6 bases, leaving 9 bases of the junction unmatched. CDR3 DNA sequence: TGTGCCAGCAGGCACACGGGACAGGTAATGAACACTGAAGCTTTCTTT. This gives the protein CASRHTGQVMNTEAFF.

The chain recombines TRBV7-6 with TRBJ1-6; 8 nucleotides match TRBD1. Germline loops: CDR1 SGHVS, CDR2 FNYEAQ. Trimming at V came to 3 bases and at J to 5 bases, leaving 15 bases not matched to a gene. The CDR3 loop spans 19 amino acids. CDR3 nucleotides: TGTGCCAGCAGCTTTTACCCCCCGACAGGGGATACGAATAATTCACCCCTCCACTTT. Its translation is CASSFYPPTGDTNNSPLHF.

In this sample, this clonotype turned up many times. The chain carries TRBV5-1 and TRBJ2-6; D ambiguous. This CDR3 contains 16 residues. Trimming left V 0 bases short and J 0 bases short, with 7 bases between. From germline, CDR1 is SGHRS and CDR2 YFSETQ. CDR3 loop: CASSLEGYSGANVLTF. The CDR3 DNA sequence: TGCGCCAGCAGCTTGGAAGGGTACTCTGGGGCCAACGTCCTGACTTTC.

This clonotype came up many times. The gene calls are TRBV5-1 and TRBJ2-1; 7 bases line up with TRBD2. The length of the CDR3 is 14 residues. V was clipped by 0 bases and J by 5 bases; unmatched bases: 2. Germline loops: CDR1 SGHRS, CDR2 YFSETQ. CDR3 amino acids: CASSLEGLNNEQFF. CDR3 coding DNA: TGCGCCAGCAGCTTGGAGGGACTAAACAATGAGCAGTTCTTC.

Many counts were recorded for this clonotype. The chain links TRBV28 to TRBJ1-1; D might be TRBD1 (5 bases). There are 13 residues in the CDR3. Germline assignment: CDR1 MDHEN and CDR2 SYDVKM. The V gene lost 3 bases and the J gene lost 6 bases, with 11 bases spanning the gap. CDR3 protein: CASSFAGTPEAFF. The CDR3 region has the DNA TGTGCCAGCAGTTTCGCCGGGACTCCTGAAGCTTTCTTT.

This clonotype was seen repeatedly, ten times or more. V gene TRBV7-2 combines with J gene TRBJ1-2; D gene unclear. There are 14 residues in the CDR3. Trimming removed 7 bases at V and 2 bases at J, with 14 bases between. Germline lookup yields CDR1 SGHTA and CDR2 FQGNSA. The CDR3, as DNA: TGTGCCAGCACCTCCCGGGTCCGGAACTATGGCTACACCTTC. Protein: CASTSRVRNYGYTF.

This clonotype was counted many times. V gene TRBV18 combines with J gene TRBJ2-7, with D tentatively TRBD2 (6 bases). The V end was cut by 3 bases, the J end by 5 bases, with 20 bases between. Germline V lookup: CDR1 KGHSH, CDR2 LQKENI. The CDR3 spans 16 residues. CDR3 loop: CASSPSLSGTGDEQYF. The CDR3 nucleotides are TGTGCCAGCTCACCGAGCTTATCGGGGACTGGAGACGAGCAGTACTTC.

This clonotype was detected ten times or more. The CDR3 region is CASSLSPDRGFTEAFF. CDR3 coding DNA: TGTGCCAGCAGCCTAAGCCCAGACAGGGGATTCACTGAAGCTTTCTTT. The chain employs TRBV11-2 and TRBJ1-1, with 8 nucleotides matching TRBD1. J lost 4 bases, V lost 5 bases, and 12 bases had no gene match. CDR3 length: 16 amino acids. The germline V gene has CDR1 SGHAT and CDR2 FQNNGV.

This clonotype was counted ten times or more. The rearrangement links TRBV5-1 to TRBJ1-1; D is ambiguous. The CDR3 consists of 13 residues. Germline CDR1 and CDR2: SGHRS and YFSETQ. V lost 6 bases to trimming and J lost 1 base, with 10 bases between them. The CDR3 DNA reads TGCGCCAGCAACAACTGGCAGAACACTGAAGCTTTCTTT. Translation gives CASNNWQNTEAFF.

This clonotype was observed at least ten times. The V and J genes are TRBV20-1 and TRBJ1-2; D remains ambiguous. This CDR3 is built from 11 residues. Germline V gene sequence: CDR1 DFQATT, CDR2 SNEGSKA (reference sequence). V lost 5 bases and J 1 base, leaving 5 bases between the germline ends. The CDR3 nucleotides read TGCAGTGCTGCCCATAACTATGGCTACACCTTC. This gives the protein CSAAHNYGYTF.